These 18 T cell receptor beta chains came from one sample sequenced in a study of vaccination and CD4 T cells after COVID-19. The study sequenced cultured CD4+ T cell DNA using the Oncomine TCR Beta short-read assay. One entry per CDR3 protein results from TCRdb running MiXCR on the PCR reads. The table has roughly 20,000 distinct CDR3 sequences, roughly 40% seen once. Time point denoted: late sampling 161 to 241 days after vaccination in a few convalescent patients. Specified treatment: approximately nine-day PBMC culture with coronavirus spike peptide pools or control peptides (ViraFEST assay). Which antigens these TCRs recognize remains unknown. The sample consisted of CD4+ T cells from blood, cultured in vitro, taken about 7 months after SARS-CoV-2 vaccination. The source of these receptors is a human donor who had recovered from COVID-19.

The chain carries TRBV7-3 and TRBJ1-2, with TRBD1 matching 8 bases. There are 13 residues in the CDR3. CDR1 SGHTA and CDR2 FQGTGA come from the germline V gene. J was trimmed by 10 bases and V by 2 bases; bases with no gene match: 6. The CDR3 DNA sequence: TGTGCCAGCAGCTTACAGGGGGCAACAGACTACACCTTC. It specifies CASSLQGATDYTF. Full variable domain (outside the CDR3, taken from reference TRBV7-3 and TRBJ1-2): GAGVSQTPSNKVTEKGKYVELRCDPISGHTALYWYRQSLGQGPEFLIYFQGTGAADDSGLPNDRFFAVRPEGSVSTLKIQRTERGDSAVYLCASSLQGATDYTFGSGTRLTVV.

This chain links TRBV6-5 with TRBJ2-7; D not certain. Germline loops: CDR1 MNHEY, CDR2 SVGAGI. This CDR3 has 16 amino acids. Trimming stripped 0 bases from V and 2 bases from J, with 14 bases between. The CDR3 DNA reads TGTGCCAGCAGTTACTCATCCCCTACTGGACCCTACGAGCAGTACTTC. Its translation: CASSYSSPTGPYEQYF.

This clonotype was observed a handful of times. The chain recombines TRBV7-9 with TRBJ2-2; D not resolved. Trimming cost V 3 bases and J 3 bases, with 2 bases left between them. CDR3 length equals 12 residues. In germline, CDR1 is SEHNR, CDR2 FQNEAQ (reference sequence). This CDR3 reads CASSFYTGELFF. The CDR3 DNA is TGTGCCAGCAGCTTTTACACCGGGGAGCTGTTTTTT.

The rearrangement joins TRBV6-1 to TRBJ2-7; 7 nucleotides agree with TRBD1. The CDR3 has 14 residues. Trimming took 5 bases from V and 0 from J; bases not matched to a gene: 4. Germline V gene lookup returns CDR1 MNHNS and CDR2 SASEGT. CDR3 region: CASSRGGSSYEQYF. CDR3 nucleotide sequence: TGTGCCAGCAGTCGAGGGGGCAGCTCCTACGAGCAGTACTTC.

V is TRBV20-1 and J is TRBJ1-1; the D gene is possibly TRBD1 (6 bases). There are 12 residues in the CDR3. Germline-derived CDR1 and CDR2 are DFQATT and SNEGSKA (reference sequence). Trimming removed 1 base from V and 11 bases from J, with 14 bases in between. CDR3 region: CSARGGADNAFF. The CDR3 bases are TGCAGTGCTAGAGGGGGGGCAGACAACGCTTTCTTT.

This clonotype has only a few counts. The genes are TRBV19 and TRBJ1-2; D ambiguous. The V end was cut by 5 bases, the J end by 0 bases, with 16 bases between. The CDR3 runs to 16 residues. Germline CDR1 LNHDA, CDR2 SQIVND (reference sequence). The CDR3 coding sequence is TGTGCCAGTAGTCGGCAGTTTCGTGGGGCTAACTATGGCTACACCTTC. This translates into CASSRQFRGANYGYTF. The full variable domain, its missing parts supplied by reference TRBV19 and TRBJ1-2, is DGGITQSPKYLFRKEGQNVTLSCEQNLNHDAMYWYRQDPGQGLRLIYYSQIVNDFQKGDIAEGYSVSREKKESFPLTVTSAQKNPTAFYLCASSRQFRGANYGYTFGSGTRLTVV.

The V gene is TRBV20-1, the J gene TRBJ2-1, with TRBD2 identical over 14 bases. Per germline, CDR1 DFQATT and CDR2 SNEGSKA (reference sequence). This CDR3 spans 15 amino acids. The trim removed 5 bases at V and 7 bases at J, leaving 7 bases unmatched. CDR3 loop: CSALGLAGDRNEQFF. As DNA, the CDR3 is TGCAGTGCTCTGGGACTAGCGGGAGATAGGAATGAGCAGTTCTTC.

This chain uses TRBV5-4 with TRBJ2-2, with 7 nucleotides matching TRBD2. The germline CDR1 and CDR2 sequences are SGHNT and YYREEE (reference sequence). Trimming took 0 bases from V and 6 from J; bases not matched to a gene: 8. This CDR3 spans 16 amino acids. The CDR3: CASSLGGRAMAGELFF. DNA of the CDR3: TGTGCCAGCAGCTTGGGTGGGAGGGCCATGGCCGGGGAGCTGTTTTTT.

This clonotype was seen a few times. V gene TRBV20-1 combines with J gene TRBJ1-1; D may be TRBD1 (5 bases). V was pared by 1 base and J by 6 bases, with 12 bases between. Germline V CDR1 and CDR2: DFQATT, SNEGSKA (reference sequence). This CDR3 contains 13 residues. The CDR3 DNA is TGCAGTGCTAGAGGGGGGACGGGGGCTGAAGCTTTCTTT. It encodes CSARGGTGAEAFF.

The sample holds a few counts of this clonotype. The rearrangement links TRBV4-2 to TRBJ2-7; 8 bases line up with TRBD2. CDR1 and CDR2 (germline): LGHNA, YNFKEQ. V trimming: 2 bases; J trimming: 3 bases; junction bases outside the gene matches: 3. CDR3 length: 14 residues. The CDR3 sequence is CASSQYREGYEQYF. The CDR3 DNA reads as TGTGCCAGCAGCCAATACCGGGAGGGCTACGAGCAGTACTTC.

The V and J genes are TRBV6-1 and TRBJ2-7, with 10 bases that match TRBD1. Germline CDR1 reads MNHNS; CDR2 reads SASEGT. This CDR3 is built from 15 residues. Trimming at V came to 4 bases and at J to 4 bases, leaving 7 bases not matched to a gene. The chain's CDR3 is CASSVLTGGLYEQYF. CDR3 DNA: TGTGCCAGCAGTGTTTTGACAGGGGGCCTTTACGAGCAGTACTTC.

V gene TRBV20-1 combines with J gene TRBJ2-7; 7 bases map to TRBD1. The CDR3 extends over 12 amino acids. Germline CDR1 reads DFQATT; CDR2 reads SNEGSKA (reference sequence). V trimming: 5 bases; J trimming: 3 bases; junction bases outside the gene matches: 4. CDR3 amino acids: CSAEGDSYEQYF. Written as DNA, the CDR3 is TGCAGTGCTGAGGGGGACAGCTACGAGCAGTACTTC.

This rearrangement joins TRBV20-1 to TRBJ2-3; D call uncertain. V was trimmed by 2 bases and J by 3 bases, leaving 6 bases between them. The V gene's germline CDR1 is DFQATT and CDR2 SNEGSKA (reference sequence). CDR3 length: 12 residues. CDR3 nucleotides: TGCAGTGCTAGACCCGAAACAGATACGCAGTATTTT. This encodes CSARPETDTQYF.

The chain carries TRBV28 and TRBJ1-1; tentatively, D is TRBD1 (5 bases). CDR3 size: 14 residues. The germline V gene has CDR1 MDHEN and CDR2 SYDVKM. The ends were cut back, 1 base at V and 11 bases at J, with 17 bases in the middle. CDR3: CASSLSGLPWDAFF. DNA for the CDR3: TGTGCCAGCAGTTTATCAGGGTTGCCCTGGGATGCTTTCTTT.

This chain uses TRBV28 with TRBJ1-5, with D possibly TRBD1 on 5 matching bases. Trimming left V 6 bases short and J 7 bases short, with 10 bases between. This CDR3 contains 12 residues. The germline V gene encodes CDR1 MDHEN and CDR2 SYDVKM. The CDR3 DNA sequence: TGTGCCAGCAGGGGGCTCTTACAGCCCCAGCATTTT. This codes for CASRGLLQPQHF.

The V and J genes are TRBV7-9 and TRBJ2-7, with TRBD1 matching over 10 bases. Germline lookup yields CDR1 SEHNR and CDR2 FQNEAQ (reference sequence). The ends lost 5 bases at V and 1 base at J; junction bases unmatched: 2. CDR3 size: 14 residues. CDR3 nucleotide sequence: TGTGCCAGCAGCCGGGACAGGGGTTCCTACGAGCAGTACTTC. Its protein is CASSRDRGSYEQYF.

V gene TRBV6-1 combines with J gene TRBJ2-7, with TRBD1 as a possible D gene (6 bases). Germline V lookup: CDR1 MNHNS, CDR2 SASEGT. CDR3 length equals 14 residues. Trimming left V 3 bases short and J 2 bases short, with 11 bases between. In nucleotides, the CDR3 is TGTGCCAGCAGTGAGGTCAGGGGACCCTACGAGCAGTACTTC. Protein sequence: CASSEVRGPYEQYF.

This chain uses TRBV7-2 with TRBJ1-2; TRBD1 is a possible D gene (5 bases). V was shortened by 4 bases and J by 3 bases, with 12 bases between the two germline ends. The CDR3 extends over 14 amino acids. Germline values: CDR1 SGHTA, CDR2 FQGNSA. The CDR3 sequence is CASSSRQTDYGYTF. The CDR3 nucleotides are TGTGCCAGCAGCTCTAGACAGACCGACTATGGCTACACCTTC. Full variable domain (outside the CDR3, taken from reference TRBV7-2 and TRBJ1-2): GAGVSQSPSNKVTEKGKDVELRCDPISGHTALYWYRQSLGQGLEFLIYFQGNSAPDKSGLPSDRFSAERTGGSVSTLTIQRTQQEDSAVYLCASSSRQTDYGYTFGSGTRLTVV.